This is a list of T cell receptor beta chains from one sample in a study of shared clonotypes between healthy human individuals. Sequencing used immunoSEQ multiplex PCR; TCRdb keeps in-frame clones, though not all of them. The data contain 800,000 to 950,000 clones, about 96% of them seen just once; the ten biggest clones take up about 0.21%. What was sequenced was naive CD8+ T cells sorted from blood. The source is a man in his thirties or forties in good health. Each CDR3 is given with its conserved first and last residue. D genes are given only for firm matches. For some rows the clone size is stated as once, few or many, or as a class when expanded; others skip it.

J gene	clone size	V gene	D gene	CDR3 protein	CDR3 DNA
TRBJ1-1	once	TRBV5-1	-	CASSLYNSQNTEAFF	TGCGCCAGCAGCTTGTACAACAGCCAGAACACTGAAGCTTTCTTT
TRBJ2-7	once	TRBV30	-	CAWSSGTAYEQYF	TGTGCCTGGAGTTCCGGGACCGCCTACGAGCAGTACTTC
TRBJ2-1	once	TRBV7-8	TRBD1	CASSPRTGGSYNEQFF	TGTGCCAGCAGTCCAAGGACAGGGGGCTCTTACAATGAGCAGTTCTTC
TRBJ2-7	-	TRBV13	TRBD1	CASSIQGSYYEQYF	TGTGCCAGCAGCATACAGGGGTCCTACTACGAGCAGTACTTC
TRBJ2-1	-	TRBV7-7	-	CASSRTLNNEQFF	TGTGCCAGCAGCCGGACTTTAAACAATGAGCAGTTCTTC
TRBJ2-3	once	TRBV7-6	TRBD2	CASSLGTSGRGTDTQYF	TGTGCCAGCAGCCTTGGGACTAGCGGGAGGGGGACAGATACGCAGTATTTT
TRBJ2-1	-	TRBV7-9	-	CASSAEGGRNEQFF	TGTGCCAGCAGCGCCGAGGGGGGGCGCAATGAGCAGTTCTTC
TRBJ2-7	-	TRBV27	TRBD1	CATAQRDRASYEQYF	TGTGCCACCGCCCAAAGGGACAGGGCCTCCTACGAGCAGTACTTC
TRBJ2-3	-	TRBV13	-	CASSSDRTSTDTQYF	TGTGCCAGCAGCTCAGACAGGACAAGCACAGATACGCAGTATTTT
TRBJ2-7	-	TRBV19	TRBD2	CASSILPPSTSPLEEQYF	TGTGCCAGTAGTATCCTACCTCCCTCGACTAGCCCCTTGGAGGAGCAGTACTTC
TRBJ2-2	-	TRBV7-9	-	CASSLERTGELFF	TGTGCCAGCAGCTTAGAGCGCACCGGGGAGCTGTTTTTT
TRBJ1-3	-	TRBV11-2	-	CASSLDAHPGNTIYF	TGTGCCAGCAGCTTAGATGCTCATCCGGGGAACACCATATATTTT
TRBJ2-5	-	TRBV5-1	-	CASSLIETQYF	TGCGCCAGCAGCTTGATAGAGACCCAGTACTTC
TRBJ2-3	-	TRBV4-1	-	CASSQAGFQPDTQYF	TGCGCCAGCAGCCAAGCGGGATTCCAACCAGATACGCAGTATTTT
TRBJ2-3	-	TRBV6-5	-	CASSSRRGGTQYF	TGTGCCAGCAGTTCCCGTCGAGGGGGTACGCAGTATTTT
TRBJ2-2	-	TRBV4-3	TRBD2	CASSQVRAGDRAGELFF	TGCGCCAGCAGCCAAGTTAGAGCGGGAGACAGAGCCGGGGAGCTGTTTTTT
TRBJ2-7	-	TRBV29-1	-	CSVEGRRYEQYF	TGCAGCGTTGAGGGCAGGCGGTACGAGCAGTACTTC
TRBJ2-2	-	TRBV13	TRBD2	CASSLGLSSGRAMTGELFF	TGTGCCAGCAGCTTAGGCCTGAGTAGCGGGAGGGCCATGACCGGGGAGCTGTTTTTT
TRBJ1-4	-	TRBV7-2	TRBD1	CASSSLIHRGPNEKLFF	TGTGCCAGCAGCTCGCTGATTCACAGGGGTCCTAATGAAAAACTGTTTTTT
TRBJ1-1	once	TRBV6-5	-	CASSYSVWNTEAFF	TGTGCCAGCAGTTACTCCGTGTGGAACACTGAAGCTTTCTTT
TRBJ2-7	-	TRBV7-6	-	CASSGLAGGNDEQYF	TGTGCCAGCAGCGGATTAGCAGGCGGGAACGACGAGCAGTACTTC
TRBJ2-4	-	TRBV19	-	CASSSHDIRRVHENIQYF	TGTGCCAGTAGTTCCCACGACATTCGGCGCGTGCATGAAAACATTCAGTACTTC
TRBJ2-7	-	TRBV7-9	-	CASSLAGLEQYF	TGTGCCAGCAGCTTAGCAGGGCTCGAGCAGTACTTC
TRBJ2-7	-	TRBV29-1	-	CSAVGTAFSRGVEQYF	TGCAGCGCCGTGGGGACAGCCTTTTCGCGGGGCGTGGAGCAGTACTTC
TRBJ2-2	-	TRBV7-2	-	CASSWRESGTGELFF	TGTGCCAGCAGCTGGAGGGAGTCGGGCACCGGGGAGCTGTTTTTT
TRBJ1-4	-	TRBV6-1	-	CASSVDEKLFF	TGTGCCAGCAGTGTTGATGAAAAACTGTTTTTT
TRBJ1-5	-	TRBV18	TRBD1	CASSDMPPGQGLGEPQHF	TGTGCCAGCTCGGATATGCCCCCGGGACAGGGTTTAGGGGAGCCCCAGCATTTT
TRBJ2-3	-	TRBV27	TRBD2	CASSPSTSGGTDTQYF	TGTGCCAGCAGCCCTTCGACTAGCGGAGGCACAGATACGCAGTATTTT
TRBJ2-7	-	TRBV7-9	-	CASSWGAEQYF	TGTGCCAGCAGCTGGGGGGCGGAGCAGTACTTC
TRBJ1-2	-	TRBV10-3	-	CAISNRVANYGYTF	TGTGCCATAAGCAACAGGGTCGCTAACTATGGCTACACCTTC
TRBJ2-7	once	TRBV19	-	CASSIWAGEAYEQYF	TGTGCCAGTAGTATATGGGCAGGGGAAGCCTACGAGCAGTACTTC
TRBJ2-1	-	TRBV29-1	TRBD2	CSVEEGGTSYNEQFF	TGCAGCGTTGAAGAGGGGGGGACTAGCTACAATGAGCAGTTCTTC
TRBJ2-7	-	TRBV15	TRBD2	CATGVAGTYEQYF	TGTGCCACCGGAGTAGCGGGAACCTACGAGCAGTACTTC
TRBJ2-1	once	TRBV9	-	CASSGGGQTWDNEQFF	TGTGCCAGCAGCGGAGGGGGTCAGACTTGGGACAATGAGCAGTTCTTC
TRBJ2-7	-	TRBV9	-	CASSSSGDEQYF	TGTGCCAGCAGCTCCTCGGGGGACGAGCAGTACTTC
TRBJ2-1	few	TRBV7-9	-	CASSFDGNEQFF	TGTGCCAGCAGCTTTGATGGCAATGAGCAGTTCTTC
TRBJ1-1	-	TRBV7-9	TRBD1	CASSPDRGMNTEAFF	TGTGCCAGCAGCCCGGACAGGGGCATGAACACTGAAGCTTTCTTT
TRBJ2-6	-	TRBV9	TRBD1	CASSFRDRGRVGLESGANVLTF	TGTGCCAGCAGCTTCCGGGACAGGGGACGAGTGGGACTGGAATCTGGGGCCAACGTCCTGACTTTC
TRBJ1-2	once	TRBV30	-	CAWSVHPGANYGYTF	TGTGCCTGGAGTGTTCATCCGGGAGCCAACTATGGCTACACCTTC
TRBJ2-7	-	TRBV6-6	TRBD2	CASTPLAGDMQQYF	TGTGCCAGCACCCCTCTAGCGGGAGATATGCAGCAGTACTTC
TRBJ2-7	-	TRBV6-1	TRBD2	CASSEDRLAGFAEQYF	TGTGCCAGCAGTGAAGACCGTCTAGCGGGATTTGCCGAGCAGTACTTC
TRBJ2-2	-	TRBV7-6	TRBD1	CASSSTGSTGELFF	TGTGCCAGCAGCTCGACAGGGAGCACCGGGGAGCTGTTTTTT
TRBJ1-3	-	TRBV7-2	-	CASSLAGNSGNTIYF	TGTGCCAGCAGCTTAGCTGGTAACTCTGGAAACACCATATATTTT
TRBJ2-7	few	TRBV5-1	-	CASSLGHLYEQYF	TGCGCCAGCAGCTTGGGGCACCTCTACGAGCAGTACTTC
TRBJ2-5	-	TRBV27	TRBD2	CASSFGVAGGQETQYF	TGTGCCAGCAGTTTCGGGGTAGCGGGAGGCCAAGAGACCCAGTACTTC
TRBJ2-3	-	TRBV11-2	-	CASSLGVENTDTQYF	TGTGCCAGCAGCTTAGGCGTAGAAAACACAGATACGCAGTATTTT
TRBJ2-3	-	TRBV9	-	CASSGLDTQYF	TGTGCCAGCAGCGGCCTAGATACGCAGTATTTT